This T cell receptor beta chain was identified during a study of blood T cells in healthy people across ages. The second PCR ran roughly 6 to 11 cycles with a sample-barcoded 5' primer and J-beta primers. Paired-end reads containing CDR3 totaled no fewer than 2.5 million for each sample. TCRdb analysed the 5' RACE reads with MiXCR anew, one entry per CDR3 protein. Among approximately 1,000,000 distinct CDR3 sequences listed, roughly 45% were seen once. This clonotype occurred a few times. V was clipped by 4 bases and J by 5 bases, with 8 bases between them. The CDR3 extends over 12 amino acids. Material: blood. The chain couples TRBV12-3 or TRBV12-4 to TRBJ1-2, with D tentatively TRBD1 (5 bases). The TCR originated in a woman aged 55 to 70 in good health. CDR3 sequence: CASSWGGYGYTF. The CDR3 DNA reads TGTGCCAGCAGTTGGGGCGGGTATGGCTACACCTTC.